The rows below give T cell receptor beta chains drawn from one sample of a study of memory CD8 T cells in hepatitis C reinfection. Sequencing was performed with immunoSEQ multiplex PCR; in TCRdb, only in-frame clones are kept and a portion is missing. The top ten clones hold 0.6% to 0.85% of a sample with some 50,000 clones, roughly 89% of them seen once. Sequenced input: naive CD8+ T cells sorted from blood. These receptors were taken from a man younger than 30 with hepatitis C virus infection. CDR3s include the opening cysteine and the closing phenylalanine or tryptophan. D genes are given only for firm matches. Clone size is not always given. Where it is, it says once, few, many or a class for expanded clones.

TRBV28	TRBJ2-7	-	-	CASSFRESTYEQYF	TGTGCCAGCAGTTTCCGGGAGTCAACCTACGAGCAGTACTTC
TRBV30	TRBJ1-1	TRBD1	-	CAGTGTVDSVAFF	TGTGCCGGAACCGGGACAGTGGATTCGGTGGCTTTCTTT
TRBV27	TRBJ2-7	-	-	CASSYGTHYEQYF	TGTGCCAGCAGTTACGGGACTCACTACGAGCAGTACTTC
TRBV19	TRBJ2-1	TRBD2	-	CASSWGLADNYNEQFF	TGTGCCAGTAGCTGGGGCCTAGCGGACAACTACAATGAGCAGTTCTTC
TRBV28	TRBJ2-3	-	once	CATTSSSGTDTQYF	TGTGCCACCACGTCGTCGAGCGGGACAGATACGCAGTATTTT
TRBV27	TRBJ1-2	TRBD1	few	CASTGQGSYGYTF	TGTGCCAGCACCGGACAGGGGAGCTATGGCTACACCTTC
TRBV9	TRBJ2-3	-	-	CASSVVTADTQYF	TGTGCCAGCAGCGTAGTAACTGCAGATACGCAGTATTTT
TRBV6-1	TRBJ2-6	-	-	CASSGFGGGSGANVLTF	TGTGCCAGCAGTGGTTTCGGTGGAGGCTCTGGGGCCAACGTCCTGACTTTC
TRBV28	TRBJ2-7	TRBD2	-	CASSYSAGGPYEQYF	TGTGCCAGCAGTTATTCCGCGGGAGGGCCTTACGAGCAGTACTTC
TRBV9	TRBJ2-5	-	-	CASSPRDIVQETQYF	TGTGCCAGCAGCCCCCGGGACATCGTGCAAGAGACCCAGTACTTC
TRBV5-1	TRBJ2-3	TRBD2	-	CASTPESGASTDTQYF	TGCGCCAGCACTCCAGAGAGCGGGGCCAGCACAGATACGCAGTATTTT
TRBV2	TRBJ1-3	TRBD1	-	CASNQGAGILPGNTIYF	TGTGCCAGCAATCAGGGGGCCGGTATTCTACCTGGAAACACCATATATTTT
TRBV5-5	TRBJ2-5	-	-	CASSLVEGQETQYF	TGTGCCAGCAGCTTGGTGGAGGGACAAGAGACCCAGTACTTC
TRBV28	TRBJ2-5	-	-	CASSLQGRRETQYF	TGTGCCAGCAGTCTTCAGGGTAGGCGAGAGACCCAGTACTTC
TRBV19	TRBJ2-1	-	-	CASSIKGYNEQFF	TGTGCCAGTAGTATTAAGGGGTACAATGAGCAGTTCTTC
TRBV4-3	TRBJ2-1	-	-	CASSQVAGAPLLYNEQFF	TGCGCCAGCAGCCAAGTTGCGGGGGCCCCGCTCCTCTACAATGAGCAGTTCTTC
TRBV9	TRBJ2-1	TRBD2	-	CASSVGGSGRGKFF	TGTGCCAGCAGCGTAGGGGGTAGCGGGAGAGGGAAGTTCTTC